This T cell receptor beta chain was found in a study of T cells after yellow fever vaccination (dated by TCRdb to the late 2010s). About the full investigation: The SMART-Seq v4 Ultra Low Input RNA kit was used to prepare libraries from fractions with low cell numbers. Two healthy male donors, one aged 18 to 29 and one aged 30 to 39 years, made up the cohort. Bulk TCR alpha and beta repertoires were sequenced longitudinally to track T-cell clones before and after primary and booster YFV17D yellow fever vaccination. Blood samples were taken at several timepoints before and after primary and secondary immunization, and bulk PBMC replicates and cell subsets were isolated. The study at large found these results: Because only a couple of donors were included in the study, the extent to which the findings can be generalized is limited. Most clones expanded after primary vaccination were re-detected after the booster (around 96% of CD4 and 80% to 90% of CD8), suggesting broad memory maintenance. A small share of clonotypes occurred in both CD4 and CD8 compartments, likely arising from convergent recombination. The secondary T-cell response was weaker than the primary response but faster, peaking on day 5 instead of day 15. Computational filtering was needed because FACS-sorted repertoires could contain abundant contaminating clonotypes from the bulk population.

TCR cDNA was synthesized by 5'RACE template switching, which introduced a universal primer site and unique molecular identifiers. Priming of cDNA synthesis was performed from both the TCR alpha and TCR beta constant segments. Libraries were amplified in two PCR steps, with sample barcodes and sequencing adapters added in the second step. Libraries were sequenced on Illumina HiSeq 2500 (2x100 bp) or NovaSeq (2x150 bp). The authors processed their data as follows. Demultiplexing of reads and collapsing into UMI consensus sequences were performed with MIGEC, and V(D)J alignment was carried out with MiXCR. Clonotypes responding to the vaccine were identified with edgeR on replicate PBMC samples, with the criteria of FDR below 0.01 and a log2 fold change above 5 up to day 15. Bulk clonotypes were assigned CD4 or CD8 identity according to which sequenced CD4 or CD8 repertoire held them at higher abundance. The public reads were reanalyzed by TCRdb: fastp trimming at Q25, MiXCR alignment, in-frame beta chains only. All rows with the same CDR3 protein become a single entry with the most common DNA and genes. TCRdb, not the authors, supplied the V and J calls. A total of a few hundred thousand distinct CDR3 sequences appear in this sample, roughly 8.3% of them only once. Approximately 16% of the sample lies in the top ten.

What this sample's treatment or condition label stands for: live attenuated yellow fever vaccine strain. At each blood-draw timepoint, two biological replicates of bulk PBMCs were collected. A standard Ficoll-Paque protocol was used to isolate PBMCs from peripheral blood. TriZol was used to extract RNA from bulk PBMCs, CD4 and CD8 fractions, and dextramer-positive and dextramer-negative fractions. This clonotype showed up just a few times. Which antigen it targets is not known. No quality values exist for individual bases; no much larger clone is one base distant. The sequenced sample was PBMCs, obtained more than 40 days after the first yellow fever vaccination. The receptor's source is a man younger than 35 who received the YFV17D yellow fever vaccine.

The CDR3: CASSPDRAGKTQYF. The DNA is TGCGCCAGCAGCCCGGACAGGGCGGGGAAGACCCAGTACTTC. This chain is built from TRBV5-1 and TRBJ2-5, with 8 middle bases fitting TRBD1. According to the germline V gene, CDR1 reads SGHRS and CDR2 reads YFSETQ. The CDR3, cysteine through phenylalanine, is 14 amino acids long. Only CDR3 DNA is held: 42 bases, read in frame from base 1. Compared with germline, V lacks 4 bases and J lacks 6 bases; bases without a gene match: 8.